The 13 T cell receptor beta chains in this list originate from one sample, sequenced in a study of cytomegalovirus exposure and HLA in healthy donors. PCR was performed using 60 Vbeta and 13 Jbeta primers. The table came from immunoSEQ multiplex PCR; TCRdb's copy has only in-frame clones and leaves some out. The sample lists roughly 99,000 clones; approximately 81% were seen once. The sample taken for sequencing was PBMCs. The receptors shown here come from a man aged 30-40 years in good health and CMV-seronegative.

This chain links TRBV15 with TRBJ1-2; no definite D call. V dropped 2 bases and J dropped 4 bases, with 14 bases sitting between them. In germline, CDR1 is LNHNV, CDR2 YYDKDF (reference sequence). The CDR3 has 15 amino acids. The CDR3 bases are TGTGCCACCAGCAGAACGGGAGGAGGAGGCTATGGCTACACCTTC. Residues: CATSRTGGGGYGYTF. The whole variable domain, filled in from reference TRBV15 and TRBJ1-2, reads DAMVIQNPRYQVTQFGKPVTLSCSQTLNHNVMYWYQQKSSQAPKLLFHYYDKDFNNEADTPDNFQSRRPNTSFCFLDIRSPGLGDTAMYLCATSRTGGGGYGYTFGSGTRLTVV.

This clone appeared a single time. V is TRBV11-2 and J is TRBJ1-4; D call uncertain. The CDR3 is 15 amino acids. Trimming shortened V by 0 bases and J by 4 bases, and 9 bases separated the two germline ends. Germline lookup yields CDR1 SGHAT and CDR2 FQNNGV. CDR3 amino acids: CASSLERVLNEKLFF. For the CDR3, the DNA is TGTGCCAGCAGCTTAGAGAGGGTCCTTAATGAAAAACTGTTTTTT.

The V and J genes are TRBV27 and TRBJ2-1; 10 bases agree with TRBD2. The germline V gene has CDR1 MNHEY and CDR2 SMNVEV (reference sequence). J was trimmed by 11 bases and V by 1 base; bases with no gene match: 5. The CDR3 extends over 14 amino acids. CDR3 DNA: TGTGCCAGCAGTTTATTCCTAGCGGGAGTAAAGCAGTTCTTC. Its translation: CASSLFLAGVKQFF.

In regard to this clone: An end of the junction does not agree with germline; a read error may underlie this. The chain uses TRBV28 and TRBJ2-3, with 8 bases fitting TRBD1. The CDR3 loop spans 12 amino acids. The germline V gene has CDR1 MDHEN and CDR2 SYDVKM. The CDR3 region is CASGLRRDRRDF. The CDR3 DNA sequence: TGTGCCAGCGGATTACGACGGGACAGGCGGGATTTT.

Note on this clone: At one end, the junction sequence differs from germline, possibly due to a read error. J is TRBJ1-6 and V is TRBV30; tentatively, D is TRBD1 (6 bases). From germline, CDR1 is GTSNPN and CDR2 SVGIG (reference sequence). The CDR3 length is 14 residues. The chain's CDR3 is CARSTGHGNSPLHF. CDR3 nucleotides: TGTGCCAGGAGTACGGGACACGGCAATTCACCCCTCCACTTT.

The chain has TRBV6-5 and TRBJ1-1; D is possibly TRBD1 (5 bases). The CDR3 length is 15 residues. The V end lost 4 bases, the J end lost 0 bases, and 12 bases lay between the germline ends. Per the germline V gene, CDR1 is MNHEY and CDR2 is SVGAGI. The CDR3 spells CASSSPGLMNTEAFF. CDR3 coding DNA: TGTGCCAGCAGTTCCCCGGGACTTATGAACACTGAAGCTTTCTTT.

V is TRBV4-1 and J is TRBJ2-3; unclear D gene. CDR1 MGHRA and CDR2 YSYEKL come from the germline V gene. V dropped 0 bases and J dropped 6 bases, with 13 bases sitting between them. The CDR3 is 15 residues long. Here the CDR3 reads CASSQDGADLDTQYF. The CDR3 DNA follows: TGCGCCAGCAGCCAAGACGGCGCAGACTTGGATACGCAGTATTTT.

In its sample, this clone was seen a few times. The V and J genes are TRBV6-1 and TRBJ1-5, with D possibly matching TRBD1 (6 bases). The CDR3 has 15 residues. Trimming pared 6 bases from V and 0 bases from J, leaving 12 bases between. Germline V gene data show CDR1 as MNHNS and CDR2 as SASEGT. CDR3 coding DNA: TGTGCCAGCAGGGGAGACAGGCATAGCAATCAGCCCCAGCATTTT. Its translation: CASRGDRHSNQPQHF.

This sequence joins TRBV27 and TRBJ2-4; 7 positions match TRBD2. The V segment lost 4 bases and the J segment 8 bases; nucleotides outside the gene matches: 5. The CDR3 is 13 amino acids. CDR1 and CDR2 (germline): MNHEY, SMNVEV (reference sequence). The CDR3 sequence is CASSYHRGDIQYF. For the CDR3, the DNA is TGTGCCAGCAGTTACCACCGGGGGGACATTCAGTACTTC.

This chain connects TRBV29-1 to TRBJ2-1; 9 bases line up with TRBD2. The V gene's germline CDR1 is SQVTM and CDR2 ANQGSEA. Trimming removed 1 base from V and 8 bases from J; junction bases left unmatched: 3. The length of the CDR3 is 13 residues. As DNA, the CDR3 is TGCAGCGTTGAAGGGAGACTAGCGGATGAGCAGTTCTTC. It is translated as CSVEGRLADEQFF.

This clone was seen a few times. V usage is TRBV27 and J usage is TRBJ1-3, with 7 bases matching TRBD1. The V gene end was trimmed by 6 bases and the J gene end by 2 bases; junction bases not matched to a gene: 4. The CDR3 runs 14 residues. Per the germline V gene, CDR1 is MNHEY and CDR2 is SMNVEV (reference sequence). CDR3 sequence reads: CASRPGQTGNTIYF. CDR3 nucleotides: TGTGCCAGCAGGCCGGGACAGACTGGAAACACCATATATTTT.

V is TRBV5-5 and J is TRBJ2-5, with TRBD2 identical over 9 bases. The CDR3 runs to 15 residues. The ends lost 5 bases at V and 2 bases at J; junction bases unmatched: 7. Germline CDR1 and CDR2: SGHKS and YYEKEE (reference sequence). CDR3 DNA: TGTGCCAGCAGGTCGGGACTAGCAGTACAAGAGACCCAGTACTTC. Translated, it gives CASRSGLAVQETQYF. Supplemented by reference TRBV5-5 and TRBJ2-5, the full variable domain reads DAGVTQSPTHLIKTRGQQVTLRCSPISGHKSVSWYQQVLGQGPQFIFQYYEKEERGRGNFPDRFSARQFPNYSSELNVNALLLGDSALYLCASRSGLAVQETQYFGPGTRLLVL.

V and J are TRBV13 and TRBJ2-5; 7 bases map to TRBD1. The germline V gene has CDR1 PRHDT and CDR2 FYEKMQ (reference sequence). With 5 bases clipped from V and 7 bases from J, the junction kept 7 bases outside the gene matches. This CDR3 spans 13 amino acids. Here the CDR3 reads CASSLQGNATQYF. The CDR3 nucleotides read TGTGCCAGCAGCCTACAGGGGAACGCGACCCAGTACTTC.